This T cell receptor (beta chain) was captured by sequencing in a study of cytomegalovirus exposure and HLA in healthy donors (dated 2017 in TCRdb). Describing the broader study: An earlier analysis of several hundred of the donors reported 276 Gb of sequence data and roughly 100 million unique TCR beta sequences from around 200 million T cells. Approximately 330 gigabases of sequencing data and roughly 80 million unique TCR sequences made up an early release that covered approximately 700 HLA-typed donors. Among the roughly 400 genotyped donors, under 90% belonged to the genetic ancestry cluster associated with self-reported Caucasian donors. The study aimed to test whether cataloging public T cell receptors could reveal signatures of past pathogen exposure. The study used immunosequencing to profile the T cell repertoires of approximately 650 subjects and linked those repertoires to cytomegalovirus serostatus. Besides the first cohort of roughly 640 subjects, a separate validation cohort made up of 120 different subjects was used. The study combined high-throughput TCR immunosequencing, statistical association of individual TCRs with disease status, and machine learning to predict cytomegalovirus infection status. To study patterns of TCR occurrence, a later analysis re-analyzed previously published TCR beta repertoires from hundreds of donors and added high-resolution HLA genotyping. In the later analysis, no new phenotypic data were used to find candidate immune exposures; instead, reliance was placed on TCR beta sequences and their occurrence across donors. To decide whether each TCR beta V gene segment behaved as functional or pseudogenic, an earlier analysis of some 580 of the donors relied on high-throughput TCR beta sequencing. Donor age, sex, ethnicity and CMV serostatus were compiled alongside the repertoire data. Genome-wide SNP genotypes for about three fifths of the roughly 670 donors were used in a later genetic analysis, which treated that subset as a discovery cohort. All discovery cohort repertoires had been generated using a single sequencing platform. Class I and class II HLA loci were covered by the typing at four-digit resolution. The number of donors typed differed by locus, with about 629-640 for A, B, C, DRB1 and DQB1, roughly 520 for DQA1, over 600 for DPA1, and around 450 for DPB1. Five DR-DQ haplotypes were handled as single units for association and clustering, since linkage in the cohort was strong. Among some 400 genotyped donors of the cohort, an average of approximately 240,000 unique TCR beta nucleotide sequences was sequenced per donor, of which approximately 18% were non-productive.

Comment on this clone: Its antigen has not been determined. Base qualities were left out, and no much larger clone turns up one base away.

In the germline V gene (reference sequence), CDR1 corresponds to LNHDA and CDR2 to SQIVND. V and J are trimmed by 0 bases and 5 bases, and the gene matches miss 6 bases of the junction. From cysteine to phenylalanine, the CDR3 is 16 amino acids long. This entry keeps only the CDR3 DNA: 48 bases, framed from base 1. The cohort comprised hundreds of healthy bone marrow donors. At the time of sampling, every cohort member was nominally healthy, though immune exposures that went unrecorded were likely present. Of the 650 to 750 cohort members, about 280 had positive CMV serostatus and fewer than 450 had negative CMV serostatus, and CMV serostatus was not recorded for the donor. Each donor provided a peripheral blood sample, and peripheral blood mononuclear cells were used for TCR beta sequencing. The Qiagen DNeasy Blood Extraction Kit was used to extract genomic DNA from the blood cell samples. On the study overall, not on this receptor specifically: A later analysis reported that several top co-occurrence clusters appeared linked to parvovirus B19, influenza, CMV and Epstein-Barr virus. V-gene and J-gene trimming of TCR beta chains was associated with a missense DCLRE1C variant in a later genetic analysis, and the association was replicated in an independent cohort. Broadly in line with IMGT annotations, most TCR beta V segments showed up in productive rearrangements about 90% or about 30% of the time in an earlier analysis of around 600 of the donors. A cluster of highly shared sequence variants was judged likely to represent a technical artifact of the sequencing pipeline. Because some donors lacked HLA typing at each locus, the association tests relied only on the typed subset. In both the original and validation cohorts, the classifier was reported to diagnose cytomegalovirus status with high specificity and sensitivity. In a later analysis, HLA-associated TCR beta chains were found to be more clonally expanded and to have lower generation probabilities than equally common non-associated chains. While some public TCRs were present in many individuals, most TCR sequences turned up only very rarely across donors. A later analysis associated 16,951 TCR beta sequences with specific HLA alleles at a false discovery rate of 0.05. In a later genetic analysis, fewer N-insertions in productive TCRs were reported among donors in an Asian-associated ancestry cluster than the 666-donor mean. Some IMGT-functional V segments, including TRBV6-2 and TRBV6-3, could not be told apart with the 87-base-pair reads, so those segments were excluded. For the cohort, immune exposure information was limited to CMV serostatus. About 17 rarely observed V segments, including chromosome 9 orphons, were excluded from the earlier analysis of 550 to 700 of the donors because counts were too low. A further reported finding was that TCR beta sequences accurately predicted the HLA-A and HLA-B alleles for most subjects in the first cohort. It was suggested by the authors that the approach could potentially be generalized to other disease states and immunological phenotypes. A few of the identified cytomegalovirus-associated TCR beta chains were confirmed in vitro to be specific for cytomegalovirus antigens. The study listed 164 TCR beta chains as associated with cytomegalovirus. The presence/absence analyses assumed that sequencing depth was roughly uniform across donors, and that assumption may not be true. A later analysis found that TCR association rates varied across HLA loci, with DRB1 alleles showing the most associated TCRs and HLA-C alleles the fewest. Linkage disequilibrium might explain the correlated functional status among segregating V segments, but an unknown experimental factor could not be excluded. A later analysis found that most CMV-associated TCR beta chains appeared HLA-restricted, with HLA associations seemingly driven largely by CMV exposure. When HLA alleles, especially DR and DQ, strongly co-occurred, TCR associations were difficult to assign to individual alleles. Only TCR beta chains were sequenced in this cohort, and the absence of alpha or paired-chain data limited detectable features.

Library preparation employed the immunoSEQ multiplex PCR assay. For the multiplex PCR, a mixture combining 60 forward primers for TCR Vbeta segments and 13 reverse primers for TCR Jbeta segments was used. Amplification of the CDR3 region of rearranged TCR beta genes was performed with a multiplex PCR assay on genomic DNA. On the Illumina HiSeq System, the amplified TCR beta libraries were sequenced as 87-base-pair reads. Concerning the study's data processing: Across the 500 to 750 repertoires, a later analysis counted 80 million or so unique TCR beta chains, some 11 million of which were shared by at least two donors. Raw reads were error-corrected and collapsed into unique sequences with a nearest-neighbor algorithm that merged closely related sequences to remove PCR and sequencing errors. V, D and J gene segments were assigned by aligning CDR3 sequences to IMGT reference sequences. For a sequence to be retained, a match of at least six nucleotides was required to both a V gene segment and a J gene segment. A rearrangement was called productive if the CDR3 had no stop codons and remained in frame with V and J, and every other rearrangement was called non-productive. CDR3 was defined by IMGT convention, running from the second conserved V-encoded cysteine to the conserved J-encoded phenylalanine. The earlier analysis of fewer than 700 of the donors excluded sequences that lacked an unambiguous match to a single V gene segment. An earlier analysis of some 500 of the donors classified V segments as functional when productive rearrangements were above 56.7% and as segregating when the standard deviation between donors was above 5%. A statistical classification framework was built to diagnose cytomegalovirus status from the catalog of TCR beta chain sequences. A later analysis assigned V and J genes by comparing TCR nucleotide sequences with IMGT/GENE-DB human TR gene sequences. A later analysis assigned CDR3 sequences and most-parsimonious VDJ recombination scenarios with the TCRdist pipeline. A later analysis defined each TCR beta chain by its CDR3 amino acid sequence plus V-gene family, and excluded reads lacking a unique V-gene family. A later analysis removed nearly 600 highly shared, low-generation-probability nucleotide sequences to deal with suspected cross-contamination and a sequencing artifact. In a later analysis, a clonal expansion index for each public chain was calculated from normalized within-repertoire ranks of inferred template counts. A later analysis computed generation probabilities with a VDJ recombination model fitted to out-of-frame rearrangements, and checked the results against IGoR. In a later analysis, hypergeometric tests were used to score TCR-TCR, TCR-HLA and TCR-CMV co-occurrence, with a repertoire-size bias correction applied to TCR pairs. False discovery rates were estimated in a later analysis by permuting HLA or CMV assignments 20 times. In a later analysis, co-occurring TCRs were grouped using DBSCAN, with TCRdist sequence similarity added in when clustering inside HLA-allele-positive subsets. Repertoires with fewer than 30,000 or more than 120,000 public chains were left out of co-occurrence clustering, as were five repertoires with anomalous nucleotide sharing. The immuneACCESS repertoire file appears here via TCRdb, limited to in-frame rearrangements. These files lack a portion of the clones; in checked studies, under half of the deficit traces to unresolved V genes, and the cause of the others is not known. V and J calls and clone size are those listed in that table; D and trimming were worked out from the DNA. The sample records fewer than 250,000 clones, under 90% of which are singletons. The ten largest make up 1.3% of the sample.

This TCR came from a human donor in good health. The specimen was PBMCs. The chain is encoded by TRBV19 joined to TRBJ1-5; the junction holds 8 bases that match TRBD1. CDR3 loop: CASSIDPDRADQPQHF. The nucleotides read TGTGCCAGTAGTATAGATCCGGACAGGGCGGATCAGCCCCAGCATTTT.